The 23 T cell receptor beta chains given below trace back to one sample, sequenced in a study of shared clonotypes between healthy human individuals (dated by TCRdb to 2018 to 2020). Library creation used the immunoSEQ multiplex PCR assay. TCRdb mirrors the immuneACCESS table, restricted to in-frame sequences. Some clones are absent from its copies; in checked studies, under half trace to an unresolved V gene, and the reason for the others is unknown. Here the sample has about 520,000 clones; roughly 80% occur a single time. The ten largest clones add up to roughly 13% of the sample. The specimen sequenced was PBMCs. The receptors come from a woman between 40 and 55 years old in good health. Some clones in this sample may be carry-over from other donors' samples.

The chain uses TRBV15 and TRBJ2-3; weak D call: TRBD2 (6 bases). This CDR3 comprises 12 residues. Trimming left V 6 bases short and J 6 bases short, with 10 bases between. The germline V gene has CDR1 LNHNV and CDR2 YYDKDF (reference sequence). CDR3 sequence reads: CATRAGLDTQYF. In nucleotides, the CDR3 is TGTGCCACCAGGGCGGGACTGGATACGCAGTATTTT.

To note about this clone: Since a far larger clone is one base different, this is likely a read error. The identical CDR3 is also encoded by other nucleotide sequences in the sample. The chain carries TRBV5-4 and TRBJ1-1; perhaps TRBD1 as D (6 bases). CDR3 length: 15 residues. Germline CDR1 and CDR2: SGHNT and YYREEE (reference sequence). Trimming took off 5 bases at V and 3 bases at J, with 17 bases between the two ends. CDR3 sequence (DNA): TGTGCCAGCAGGTTACGGGCACAGGGAGACACTGAAGCTTTCTTT. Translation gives CASRLRAQGDTEAFF. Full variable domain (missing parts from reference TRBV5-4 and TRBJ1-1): ETGVTQSPTHLIKTRGQQVTLRCSSQSGHNTVSWYQQALGQGPQFIFQYYREEENGRGNFPPRFSGLQFPNYSSELNVNALELDDSALYLCASRLRAQGDTEAFFGQGTRLTVV.

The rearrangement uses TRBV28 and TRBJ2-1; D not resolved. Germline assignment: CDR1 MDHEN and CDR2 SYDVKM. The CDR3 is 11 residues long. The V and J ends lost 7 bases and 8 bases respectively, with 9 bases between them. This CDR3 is CASNTLHEQFF. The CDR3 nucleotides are TGTGCCAGCAACACCCTTCATGAGCAGTTCTTC.

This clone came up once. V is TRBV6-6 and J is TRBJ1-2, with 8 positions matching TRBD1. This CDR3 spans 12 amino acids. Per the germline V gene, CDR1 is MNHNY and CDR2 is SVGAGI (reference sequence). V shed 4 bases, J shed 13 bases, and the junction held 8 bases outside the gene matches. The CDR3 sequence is CASSSPDRGFTF. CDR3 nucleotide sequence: TGTGCCAGCAGTTCCCCAGACAGGGGATTCACCTTC.

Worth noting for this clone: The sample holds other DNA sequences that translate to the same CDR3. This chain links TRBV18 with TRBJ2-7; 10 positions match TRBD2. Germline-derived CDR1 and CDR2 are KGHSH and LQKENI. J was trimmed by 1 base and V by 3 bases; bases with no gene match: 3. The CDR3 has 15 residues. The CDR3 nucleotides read TGTGCCAGCTCACCCCCTAGCGGGAGATCCTACGAGCAGTACTTC. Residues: CASSPPSGRSYEQYF.

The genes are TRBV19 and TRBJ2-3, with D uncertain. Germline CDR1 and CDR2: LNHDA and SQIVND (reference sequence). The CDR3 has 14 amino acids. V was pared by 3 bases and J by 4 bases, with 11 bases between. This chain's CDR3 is CASSIAVGADTQYF. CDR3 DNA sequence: TGTGCCAGTAGTATCGCGGTAGGTGCAGATACGCAGTATTTT.

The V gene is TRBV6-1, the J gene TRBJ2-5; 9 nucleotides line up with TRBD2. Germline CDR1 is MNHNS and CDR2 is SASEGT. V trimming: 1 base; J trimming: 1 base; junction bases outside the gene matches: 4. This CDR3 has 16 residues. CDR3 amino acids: CASSEGVAGAQETQYF. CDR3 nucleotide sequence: TGTGCCAGCAGTGAAGGTGTAGCGGGGGCCCAAGAGACCCAGTACTTC.

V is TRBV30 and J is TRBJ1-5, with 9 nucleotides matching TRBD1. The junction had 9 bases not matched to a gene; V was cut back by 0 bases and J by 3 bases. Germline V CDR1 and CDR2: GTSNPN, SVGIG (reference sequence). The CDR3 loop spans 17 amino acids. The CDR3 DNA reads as TGTGCCTGGAGTGTACAATTGGGACAGGGTGCCAATCAGCCCCAGCATTTT. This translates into CAWSVQLGQGANQPQHF. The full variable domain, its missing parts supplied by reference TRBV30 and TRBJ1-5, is SQTIHQWPATLVQPVGSPLSLECTVEGTSNPNLYWYRQAAGRGLQLLFYSVGIGQISSEVPQNLSASRPQDRQFILSSKKLLLSDSGFYLCAWSVQLGQGANQPQHFGDGTRLSIL.

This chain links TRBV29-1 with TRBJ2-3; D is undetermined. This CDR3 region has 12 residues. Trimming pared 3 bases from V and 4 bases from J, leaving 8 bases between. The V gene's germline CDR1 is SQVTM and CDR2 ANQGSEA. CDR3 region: CSVETFADTQYF. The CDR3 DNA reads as TGCAGCGTTGAGACGTTCGCAGATACGCAGTATTTT.

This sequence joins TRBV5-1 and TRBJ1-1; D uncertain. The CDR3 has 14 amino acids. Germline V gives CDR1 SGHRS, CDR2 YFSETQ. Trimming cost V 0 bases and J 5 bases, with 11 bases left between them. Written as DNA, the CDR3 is TGCGCCAGCAGCTTGGACGTCCCTGGGACTGAAGCTTTCTTT. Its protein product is CASSLDVPGTEAFF.

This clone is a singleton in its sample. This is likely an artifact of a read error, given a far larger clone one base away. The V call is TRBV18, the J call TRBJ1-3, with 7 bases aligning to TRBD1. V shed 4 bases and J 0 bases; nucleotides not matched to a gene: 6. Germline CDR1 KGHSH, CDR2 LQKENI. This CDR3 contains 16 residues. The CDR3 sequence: CASSLQGINSGNTIYF. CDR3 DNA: TGTGCCAGCTCACTACAGGGGATTAACTCTGGAAACACCATATATTTT.

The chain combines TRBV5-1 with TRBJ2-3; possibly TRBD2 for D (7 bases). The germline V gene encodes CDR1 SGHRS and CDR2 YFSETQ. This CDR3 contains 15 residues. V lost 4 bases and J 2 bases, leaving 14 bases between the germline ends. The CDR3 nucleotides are TGCGCCAGCAGCCCCCTCGGGGGGCACACAGATACGCAGTATTTT. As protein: CASSPLGGHTDTQYF.

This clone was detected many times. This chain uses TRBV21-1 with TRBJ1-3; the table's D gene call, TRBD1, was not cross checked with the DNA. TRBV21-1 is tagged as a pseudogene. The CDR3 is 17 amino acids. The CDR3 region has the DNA TGTGCCAGCAGCGCCGGGACAGGCCTTAGCTCTGGAAACACCATATATTTT. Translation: CASSAGTGLSSGNTIYF.

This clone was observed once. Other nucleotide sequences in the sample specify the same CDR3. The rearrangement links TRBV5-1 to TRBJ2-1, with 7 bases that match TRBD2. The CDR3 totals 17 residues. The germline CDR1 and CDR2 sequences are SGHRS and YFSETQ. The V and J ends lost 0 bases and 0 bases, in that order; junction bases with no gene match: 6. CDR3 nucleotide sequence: TGCGCCAGCAGCTTGGAGGCTAGCGGCTCCTCCTACAATGAGCAGTTCTTC. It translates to CASSLEASGSSYNEQFF.

The CDR3 spells CASSMDEYYGYTF. In DNA, the CDR3 is TGTGCCAGCAGTATGGATGAATACTATGGCTACACCTTC. This rearrangement joins TRBV2 to TRBJ1-2; no firm D call. This CDR3 spans 13 amino acids. V was clipped by 5 bases and J by 3 bases, with 10 bases between them. Germline V gives CDR1 SNHLY, CDR2 FYNNEI.

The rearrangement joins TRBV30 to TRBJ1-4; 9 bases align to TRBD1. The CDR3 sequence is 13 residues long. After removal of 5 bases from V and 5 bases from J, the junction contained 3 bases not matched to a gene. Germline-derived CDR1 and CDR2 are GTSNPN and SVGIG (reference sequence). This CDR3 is CAWVGQGNEKLFF. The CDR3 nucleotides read TGTGCCTGGGTCGGACAGGGGAATGAAAAACTGTTTTTT. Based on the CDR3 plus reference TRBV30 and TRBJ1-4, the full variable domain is SQTIHQWPATLVQPVGSPLSLECTVEGTSNPNLYWYRQAAGRGLQLLFYSVGIGQISSEVPQNLSASRPQDRQFILSSKKLLLSDSGFYLCAWVGQGNEKLFFGSGTQLSVL.

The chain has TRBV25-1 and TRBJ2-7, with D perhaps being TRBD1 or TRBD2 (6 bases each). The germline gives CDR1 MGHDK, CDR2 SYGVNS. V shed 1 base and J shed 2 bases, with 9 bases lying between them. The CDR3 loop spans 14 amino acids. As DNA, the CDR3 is TGTGCCAGCAGTGAATTGGGGGGCCCCTACGAGCAGTACTTC. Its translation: CASSELGGPYEQYF.

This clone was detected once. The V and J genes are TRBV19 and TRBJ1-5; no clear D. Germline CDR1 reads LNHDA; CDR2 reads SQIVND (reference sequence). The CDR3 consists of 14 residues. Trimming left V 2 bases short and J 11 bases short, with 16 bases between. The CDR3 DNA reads TGTGCCAGTAGTATATTCCCCAGCCTGAGGACCCAGCATTTT. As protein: CASSIFPSLRTQHF.

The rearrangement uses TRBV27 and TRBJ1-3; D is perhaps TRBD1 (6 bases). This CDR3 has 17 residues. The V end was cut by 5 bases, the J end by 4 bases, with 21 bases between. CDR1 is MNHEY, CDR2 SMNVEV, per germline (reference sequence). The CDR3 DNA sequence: TGTGCCAGCAGTCGGACAGTTCCATCAGCCTCAGGAAACACCATATATTTT. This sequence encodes CASSRTVPSASGNTIYF.

As DNA, the CDR3 is TGTGCCAGCAGACCGAGACAGCAGAACACTGAAGCTTTCTTT. Translating it yields CASRPRQQNTEAFF. The rearrangement uses TRBV13 and TRBJ1-1; possibly TRBD1 for D (5 bases). The germline V and J ends were trimmed by 6 bases and 1 base, with 12 bases remaining between them. The length of the CDR3 is 14 residues. Germline assignment: CDR1 PRHDT and CDR2 FYEKMQ (reference sequence). Together with reference TRBV13 and TRBJ1-1, the CDR3 gives the full variable domain: AAGVIQSPRHLIKEKRETATLKCYPIPRHDTVYWYQQGPGQDPQFLISFYEKMQSDKGSIPDRFSAQQFSDYHSELNMSSLELGDSALYFCASRPRQQNTEAFFGQGTRLTVV.

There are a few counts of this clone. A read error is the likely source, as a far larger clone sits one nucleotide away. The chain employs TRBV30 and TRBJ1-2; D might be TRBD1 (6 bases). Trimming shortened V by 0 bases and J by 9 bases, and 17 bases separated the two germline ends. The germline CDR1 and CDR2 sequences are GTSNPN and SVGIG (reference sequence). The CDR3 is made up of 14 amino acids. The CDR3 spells CAWSVLSGAGCYTF. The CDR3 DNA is TGTGCCTGGAGTGTACTGTCGGGGGCGGGTTGCTACACCTTC.

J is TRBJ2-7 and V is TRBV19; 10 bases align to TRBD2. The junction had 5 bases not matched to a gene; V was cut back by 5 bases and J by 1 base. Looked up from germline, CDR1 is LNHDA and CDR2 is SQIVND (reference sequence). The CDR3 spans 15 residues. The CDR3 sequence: CASSGTSVTSYEQYF. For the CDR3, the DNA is TGTGCCAGTAGTGGGACTAGCGTCACTTCCTACGAGCAGTACTTC.

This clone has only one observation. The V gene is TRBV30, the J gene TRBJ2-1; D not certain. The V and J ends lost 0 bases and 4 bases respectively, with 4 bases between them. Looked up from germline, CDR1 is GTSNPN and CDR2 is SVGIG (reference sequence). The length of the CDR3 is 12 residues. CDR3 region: CAWSVAYNEQFF. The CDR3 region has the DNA TGTGCCTGGAGTGTCGCTTACAATGAGCAGTTCTTC.